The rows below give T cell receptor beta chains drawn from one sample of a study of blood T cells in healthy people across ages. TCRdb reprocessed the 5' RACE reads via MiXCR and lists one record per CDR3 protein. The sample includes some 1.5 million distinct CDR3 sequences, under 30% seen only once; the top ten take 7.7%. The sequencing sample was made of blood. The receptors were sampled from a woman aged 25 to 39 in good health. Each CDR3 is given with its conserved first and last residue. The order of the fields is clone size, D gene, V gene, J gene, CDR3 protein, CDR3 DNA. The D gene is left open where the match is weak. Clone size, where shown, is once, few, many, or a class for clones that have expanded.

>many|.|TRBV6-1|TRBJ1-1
CASSETLNTEAFF
TGCGCCAGCAGTGAAACTCTGAACACTGAAGCTTTCTTT
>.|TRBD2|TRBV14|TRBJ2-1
CASSQEWGLAAEQFF
TGTGCCAGCAGCCAAGAATGGGGACTAGCAGCTGAGCAGTTCTTC
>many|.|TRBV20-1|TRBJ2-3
CSVRRRGGSDTQYF
TGCAGTGTCCGGCGGAGGGGCGGATCAGATACGCAGTATTTT
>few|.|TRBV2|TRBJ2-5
CASSEETLETQYF
TGTGCCAGCAGTGAAGAAACCTTAGAGACCCAGTACTTC
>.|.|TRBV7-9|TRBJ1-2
CASSSPDGNYGYTF
TGTGCCAGCAGCTCTCCGGACGGGAACTATGGCTACACCTTC
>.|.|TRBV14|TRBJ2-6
CASSHRGANSGANVLTF
TGTGCCAGCAGCCATCGAGGGGCCAACTCTGGGGCCAACGTCCTGACTTTC
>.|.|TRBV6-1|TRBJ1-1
CASKIGHQNTEAFF
TGTGCCAGCAAGATAGGACACCAGAACACTGAAGCTTTCTTT
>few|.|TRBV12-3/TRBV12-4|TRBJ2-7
CASTSGAGAEQYF
TGTGCCAGCACCAGTGGGGCGGGGGCCGAGCAGTACTTC
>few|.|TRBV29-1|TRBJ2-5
CSVGTYQETQYF
TGCAGCGTTGGGACATACCAAGAGACCCAGTACTTC
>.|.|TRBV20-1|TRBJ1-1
CSARGVWGGFTNTEAFF
TGCAGTGCTAGAGGCGTTTGGGGGGGGTTCACGAACACTGAAGCTTTCTTT
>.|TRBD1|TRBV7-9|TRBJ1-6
CASSVGQGVSPLHF
TGTGCCAGCAGCGTAGGACAGGGGGTTTCACCCCTCCACTTT
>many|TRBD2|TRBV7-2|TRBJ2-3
CASSLAPAGAGTDTQYF
TGTGCCAGCAGCTTAGCGCCGGCGGGAGCTGGAACAGATACGCAGTATTTT
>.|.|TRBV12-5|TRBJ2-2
CASGIQTGELFF
TGTGCTAGTGGGATTCAAACCGGGGAGCTGTTTTTT
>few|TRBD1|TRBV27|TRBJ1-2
CASSGTGGPRINGYTF
TGTGCCAGCAGTGGGACAGGGGGCCCCAGAATAAATGGCTACACCTTC
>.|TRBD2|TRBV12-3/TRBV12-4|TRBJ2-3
CASSFLAGGRRDTQYF
TGTGCCAGCAGTTTCTTAGCGGGAGGGCGAAGAGATACGCAGTATTTT
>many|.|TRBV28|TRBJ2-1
CASSLRGLGEQFF
TGTGCCAGCAGTCTAAGGGGACTGGGCGAGCAGTTCTTC
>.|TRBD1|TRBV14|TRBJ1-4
CASISITGTEPEKLFF
TGTGCCAGCATCTCAATAACCGGGACAGAGCCAGAAAAACTGTTTTTT
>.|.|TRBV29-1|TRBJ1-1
CSSEKIFNTEAFF
TGCAGCTCTGAGAAAATATTTAACACTGAAGCTTTCTTT
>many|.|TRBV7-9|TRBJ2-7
CASSKTSGVPYEQYF
TGTGCCAGCAGCAAGACATCAGGGGTTCCCTACGAGCAGTACTTC
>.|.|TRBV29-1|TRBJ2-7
CSAFANEQYF
TGCAGCGCCTTTGCCAACGAGCAGTACTTC
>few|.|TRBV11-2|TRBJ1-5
CASSLGDGEWPQHF
TGTGCCAGCAGCTTAGGGGACGGTGAATGGCCCCAGCATTTT
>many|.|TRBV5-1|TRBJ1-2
CASSFLNVGFDGYTF
TGCGCCAGCAGCTTTCTAAACGTCGGGTTTGATGGCTACACCTTC
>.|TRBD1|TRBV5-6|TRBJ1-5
CASIPRNRGCPLNQPQHF
TGTGCCAGCATCCCGCGGAACAGGGGGTGTCCCCTGAATCAGCCCCAGCATTTT
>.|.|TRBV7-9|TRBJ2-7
CASSAPLGEQYF
TGTGCCAGCAGCGCCCCACTCGGCGAGCAGTACTTC
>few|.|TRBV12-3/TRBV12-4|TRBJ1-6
CASTLLSRYSPLHF
TGTGCCAGCACACTCCTATCCCGGTATTCACCCCTCCACTTT